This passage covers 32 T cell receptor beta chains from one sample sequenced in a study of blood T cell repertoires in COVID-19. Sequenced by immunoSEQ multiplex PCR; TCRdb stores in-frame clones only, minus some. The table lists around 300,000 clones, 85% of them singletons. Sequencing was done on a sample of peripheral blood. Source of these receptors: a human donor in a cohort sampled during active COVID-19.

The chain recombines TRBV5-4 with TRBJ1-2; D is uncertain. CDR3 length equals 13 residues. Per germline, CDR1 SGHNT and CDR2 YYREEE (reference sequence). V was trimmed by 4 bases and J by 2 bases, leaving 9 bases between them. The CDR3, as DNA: TGTGCCAGCAGCCCGAGCCAAAACTATGGCTACACCTTC. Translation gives CASSPSQNYGYTF.

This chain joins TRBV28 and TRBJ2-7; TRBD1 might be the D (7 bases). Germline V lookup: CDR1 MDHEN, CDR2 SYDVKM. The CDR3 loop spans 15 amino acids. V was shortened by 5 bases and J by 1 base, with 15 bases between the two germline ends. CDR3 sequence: CASSAGTAMSYEQYF. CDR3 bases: TGTGCCAGCAGTGCGGGGACAGCAATGTCCTACGAGCAGTACTTC.

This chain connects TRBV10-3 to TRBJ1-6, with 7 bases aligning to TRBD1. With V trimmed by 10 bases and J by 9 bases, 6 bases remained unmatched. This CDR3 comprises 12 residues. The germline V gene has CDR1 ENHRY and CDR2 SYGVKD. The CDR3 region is CATRGGASPLHF. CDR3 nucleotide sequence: TGTGCCACCAGGGGGGGAGCTTCACCCCTCCACTTT.

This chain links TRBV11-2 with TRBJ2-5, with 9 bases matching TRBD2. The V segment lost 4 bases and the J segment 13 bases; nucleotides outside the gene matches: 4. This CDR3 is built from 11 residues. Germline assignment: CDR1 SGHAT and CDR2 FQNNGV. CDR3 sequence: CASSSSGVRYF. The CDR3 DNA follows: TGTGCCAGCAGCTCTAGCGGGGTTAGGTACTTC.

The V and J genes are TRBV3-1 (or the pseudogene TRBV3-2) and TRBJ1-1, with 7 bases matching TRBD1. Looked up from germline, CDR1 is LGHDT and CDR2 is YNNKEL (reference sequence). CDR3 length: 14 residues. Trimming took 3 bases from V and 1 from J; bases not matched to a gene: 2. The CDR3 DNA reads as TGTGCCAGCAGCCAGAGACAGGGGAACACTGAAGCTTTCTTT. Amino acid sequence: CASSQRQGNTEAFF.

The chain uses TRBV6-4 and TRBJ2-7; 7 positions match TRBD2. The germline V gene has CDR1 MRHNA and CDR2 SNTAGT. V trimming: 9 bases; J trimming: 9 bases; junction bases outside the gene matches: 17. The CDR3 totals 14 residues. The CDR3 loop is CASPLLQGRVGQYF. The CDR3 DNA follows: TGTGCCAGTCCTCTACTTCAAGGGAGGGTGGGGCAGTACTTC.

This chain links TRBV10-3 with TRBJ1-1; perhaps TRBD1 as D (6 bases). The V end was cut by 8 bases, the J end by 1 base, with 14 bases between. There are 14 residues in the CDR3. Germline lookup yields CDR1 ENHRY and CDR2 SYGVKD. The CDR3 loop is CAIGVGTKNTEAFF. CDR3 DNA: TGTGCCATCGGAGTGGGGACAAAGAACACTGAAGCTTTCTTT.

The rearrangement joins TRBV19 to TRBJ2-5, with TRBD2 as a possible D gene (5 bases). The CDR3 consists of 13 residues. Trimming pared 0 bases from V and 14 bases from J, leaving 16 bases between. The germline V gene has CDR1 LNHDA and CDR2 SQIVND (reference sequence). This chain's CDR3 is CASSIDSGSLRYF. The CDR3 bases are TGTGCCAGTAGTATAGATTCGGGGTCCCTGAGATACTTC.

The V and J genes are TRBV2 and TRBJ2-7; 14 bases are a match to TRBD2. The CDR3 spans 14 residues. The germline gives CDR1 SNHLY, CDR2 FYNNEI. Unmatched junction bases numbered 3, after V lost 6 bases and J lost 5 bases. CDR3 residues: CASRGTSGSDEQYF. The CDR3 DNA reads TGTGCCAGCAGGGGGACTAGCGGGAGCGACGAGCAGTACTTC.

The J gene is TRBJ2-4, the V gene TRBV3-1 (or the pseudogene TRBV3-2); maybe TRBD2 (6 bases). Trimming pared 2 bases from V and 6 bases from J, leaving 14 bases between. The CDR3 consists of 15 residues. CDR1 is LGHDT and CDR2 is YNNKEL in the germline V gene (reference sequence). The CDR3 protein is CASSQTPGASNIQYF. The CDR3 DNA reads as TGTGCCAGCAGCCAAACGCCGGGAGCATCAAACATTCAGTACTTC.

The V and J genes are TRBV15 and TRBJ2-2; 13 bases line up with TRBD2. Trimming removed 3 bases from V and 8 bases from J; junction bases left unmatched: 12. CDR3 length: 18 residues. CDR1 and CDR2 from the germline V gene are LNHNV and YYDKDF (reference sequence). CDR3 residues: CATSSHATSGRFWGELFF. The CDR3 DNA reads TGTGCCACCAGCAGTCATGCGACTAGCGGGAGGTTTTGGGGGGAGCTGTTTTTT.

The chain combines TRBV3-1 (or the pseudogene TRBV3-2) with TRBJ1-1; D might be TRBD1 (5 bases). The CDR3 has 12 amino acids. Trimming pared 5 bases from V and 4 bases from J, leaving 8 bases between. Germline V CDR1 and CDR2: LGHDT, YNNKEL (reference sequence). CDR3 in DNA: TGTGCCAGCAGCGCCAGGGTCACTGAAGCTTTCTTT. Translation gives CASSARVTEAFF.

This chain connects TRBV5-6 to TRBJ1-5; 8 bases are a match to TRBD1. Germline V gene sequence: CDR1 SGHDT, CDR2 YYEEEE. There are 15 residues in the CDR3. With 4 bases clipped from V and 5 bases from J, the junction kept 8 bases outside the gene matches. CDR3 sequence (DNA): TGTGCCAGCAGCAAAACTGGACAGGGCGATCAGCCCCAGCATTTT. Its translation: CASSKTGQGDQPQHF.

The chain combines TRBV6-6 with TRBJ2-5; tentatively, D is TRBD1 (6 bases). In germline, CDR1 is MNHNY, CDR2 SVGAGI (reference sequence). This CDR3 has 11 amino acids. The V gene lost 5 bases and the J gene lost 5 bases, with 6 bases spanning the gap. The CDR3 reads CASSRGETQYF. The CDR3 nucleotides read TGTGCCAGCAGTAGGGGGGAGACCCAGTACTTC.

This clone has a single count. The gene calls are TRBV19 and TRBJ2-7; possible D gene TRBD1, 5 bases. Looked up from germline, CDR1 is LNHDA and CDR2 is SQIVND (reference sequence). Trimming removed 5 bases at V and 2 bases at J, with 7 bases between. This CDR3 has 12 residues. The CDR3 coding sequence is TGTGCCAGTAGTCAGGGAACCTACGAGCAGTACTTC. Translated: CASSQGTYEQYF.

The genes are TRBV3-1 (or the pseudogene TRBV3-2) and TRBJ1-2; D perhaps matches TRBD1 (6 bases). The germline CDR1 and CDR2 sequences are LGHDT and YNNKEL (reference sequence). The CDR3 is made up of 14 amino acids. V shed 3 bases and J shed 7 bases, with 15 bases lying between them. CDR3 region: CASSQGTFSFGYTF. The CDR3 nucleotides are TGTGCCAGCAGCCAGGGGACATTTTCTTTTGGCTACACCTTC.

The CDR3 DNA reads as TGTGCCAGCAGGGGGACTGAAGCTTTCTTT. Translated, it gives CASRGTEAFF. The chain couples TRBV19 to TRBJ1-1; 7 bases map to TRBD1. The CDR3 length is 10 residues. Per the germline V gene, CDR1 is LNHDA and CDR2 is SQIVND (reference sequence). With 9 bases clipped from V and 5 bases from J, the junction kept 0 bases outside the gene matches.

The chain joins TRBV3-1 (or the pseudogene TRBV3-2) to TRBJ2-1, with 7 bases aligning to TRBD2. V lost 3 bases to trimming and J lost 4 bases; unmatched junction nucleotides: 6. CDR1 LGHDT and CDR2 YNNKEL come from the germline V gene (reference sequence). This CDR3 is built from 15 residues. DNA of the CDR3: TGTGCCAGCAGCCACCTAGCGGCTTCATACAATGAGCAGTTCTTC. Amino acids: CASSHLAASYNEQFF.

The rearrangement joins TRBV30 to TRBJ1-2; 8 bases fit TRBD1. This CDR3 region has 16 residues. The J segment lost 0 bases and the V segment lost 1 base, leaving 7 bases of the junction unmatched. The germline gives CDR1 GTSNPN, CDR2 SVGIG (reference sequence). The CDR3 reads CAWSAPRTGSNYGYTF. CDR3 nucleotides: TGTGCCTGGAGTGCCCCCCGGACAGGGTCTAACTATGGCTACACCTTC.

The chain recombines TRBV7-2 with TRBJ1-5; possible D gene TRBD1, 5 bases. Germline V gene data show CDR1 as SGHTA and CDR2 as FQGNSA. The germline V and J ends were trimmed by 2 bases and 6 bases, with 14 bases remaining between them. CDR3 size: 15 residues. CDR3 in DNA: TGTGCCAGCAGCTTAAGGGGTTCCATGGGTCAGCCCCAGCATTTT. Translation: CASSLRGSMGQPQHF.

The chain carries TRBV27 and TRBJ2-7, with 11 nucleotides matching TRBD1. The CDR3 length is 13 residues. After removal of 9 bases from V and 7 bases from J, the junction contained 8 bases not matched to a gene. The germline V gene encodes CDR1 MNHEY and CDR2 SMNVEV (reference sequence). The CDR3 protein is CASLGQGAWEQYF. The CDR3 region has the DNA TGTGCCAGTCTCGGACAGGGGGCGTGGGAGCAGTACTTC.

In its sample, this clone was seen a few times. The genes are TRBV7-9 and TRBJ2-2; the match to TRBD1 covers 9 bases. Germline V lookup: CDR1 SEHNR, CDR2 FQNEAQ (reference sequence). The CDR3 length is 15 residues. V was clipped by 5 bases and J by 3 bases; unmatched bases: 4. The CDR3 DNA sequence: TGTGCCAGCAGCCTGGGACAGGGCTACACCGGGGAGCTGTTTTTT. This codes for CASSLGQGYTGELFF.

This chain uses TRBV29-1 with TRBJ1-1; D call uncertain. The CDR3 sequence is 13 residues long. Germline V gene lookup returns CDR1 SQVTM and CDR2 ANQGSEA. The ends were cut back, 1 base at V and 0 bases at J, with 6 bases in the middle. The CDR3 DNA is TGCAGCGTTGAAGGCCGGTTGAACACTGAAGCTTTCTTT. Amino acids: CSVEGRLNTEAFF.

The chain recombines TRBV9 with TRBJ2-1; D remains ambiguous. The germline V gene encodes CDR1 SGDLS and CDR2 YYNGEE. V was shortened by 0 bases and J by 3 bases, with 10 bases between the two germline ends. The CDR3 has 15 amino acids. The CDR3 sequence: CASSVGRMSYNEQFF. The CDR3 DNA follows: TGTGCCAGCAGCGTAGGCCGCATGAGCTACAATGAGCAGTTCTTC.

CDR3 protein: CASRIRDRGLGENTEAFF. The CDR3, as DNA: TGTGCCAGTAGAATTAGGGACAGGGGACTCGGGGAGAACACTGAAGCTTTCTTT. The V call is TRBV19, the J call TRBJ1-1; the match to TRBD1 covers 10 bases. V lost 6 bases, J lost 1 base, and 14 bases stayed unmatched. CDR1 is LNHDA, CDR2 SQIVND, per germline (reference sequence). This CDR3 comprises 18 residues.

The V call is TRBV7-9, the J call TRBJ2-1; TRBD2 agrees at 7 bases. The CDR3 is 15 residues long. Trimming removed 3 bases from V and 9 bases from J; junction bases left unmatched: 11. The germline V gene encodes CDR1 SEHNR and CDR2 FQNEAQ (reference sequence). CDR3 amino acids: CASSFMGGPRGEQFF. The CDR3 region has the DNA TGTGCCAGCAGCTTTATGGGAGGGCCACGGGGTGAGCAGTTCTTC.

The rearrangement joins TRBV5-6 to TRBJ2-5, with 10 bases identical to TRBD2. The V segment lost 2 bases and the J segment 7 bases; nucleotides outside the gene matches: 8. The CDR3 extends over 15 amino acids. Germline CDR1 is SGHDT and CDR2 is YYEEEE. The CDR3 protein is CASSLGLAEEGTQYF. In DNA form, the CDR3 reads TGTGCCAGCAGCTTAGGACTAGCGGAAGAGGGGACCCAGTACTTC.

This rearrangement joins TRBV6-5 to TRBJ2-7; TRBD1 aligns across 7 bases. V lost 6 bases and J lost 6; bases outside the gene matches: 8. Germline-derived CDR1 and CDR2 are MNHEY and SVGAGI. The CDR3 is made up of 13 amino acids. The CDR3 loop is CASSHDRVREQYF. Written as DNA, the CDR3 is TGTGCCAGCAGCCACGACAGGGTTCGCGAGCAGTACTTC.

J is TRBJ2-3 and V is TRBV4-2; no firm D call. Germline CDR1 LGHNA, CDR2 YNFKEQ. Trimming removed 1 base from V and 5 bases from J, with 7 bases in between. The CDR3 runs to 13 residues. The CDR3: CASSQVSRDTQYF. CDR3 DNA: TGTGCCAGCAGCCAAGTTTCCCGAGATACGCAGTATTTT.

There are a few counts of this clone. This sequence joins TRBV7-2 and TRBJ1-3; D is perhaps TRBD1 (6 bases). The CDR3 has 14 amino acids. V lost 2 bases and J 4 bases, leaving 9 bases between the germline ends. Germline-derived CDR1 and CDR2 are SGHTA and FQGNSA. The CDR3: CASSLRTVGNTIYF. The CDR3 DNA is TGTGCCAGCAGCTTACGGACAGTAGGAAACACCATATATTTT.

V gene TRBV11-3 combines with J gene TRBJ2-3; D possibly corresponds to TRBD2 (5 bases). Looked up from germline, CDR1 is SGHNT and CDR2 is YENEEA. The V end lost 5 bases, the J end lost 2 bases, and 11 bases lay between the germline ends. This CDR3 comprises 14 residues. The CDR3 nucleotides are TGTGCCAGCAGCCCGGACTGGTCCACAGATACGCAGTATTTT. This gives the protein CASSPDWSTDTQYF.

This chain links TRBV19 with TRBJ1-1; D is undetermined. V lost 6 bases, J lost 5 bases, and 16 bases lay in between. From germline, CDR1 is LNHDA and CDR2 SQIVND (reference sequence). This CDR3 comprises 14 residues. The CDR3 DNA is TGTGCCAGTAGACCATCCCTCTCGGGGACTGAAGCTTTCTTT. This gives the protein CASRPSLSGTEAFF.